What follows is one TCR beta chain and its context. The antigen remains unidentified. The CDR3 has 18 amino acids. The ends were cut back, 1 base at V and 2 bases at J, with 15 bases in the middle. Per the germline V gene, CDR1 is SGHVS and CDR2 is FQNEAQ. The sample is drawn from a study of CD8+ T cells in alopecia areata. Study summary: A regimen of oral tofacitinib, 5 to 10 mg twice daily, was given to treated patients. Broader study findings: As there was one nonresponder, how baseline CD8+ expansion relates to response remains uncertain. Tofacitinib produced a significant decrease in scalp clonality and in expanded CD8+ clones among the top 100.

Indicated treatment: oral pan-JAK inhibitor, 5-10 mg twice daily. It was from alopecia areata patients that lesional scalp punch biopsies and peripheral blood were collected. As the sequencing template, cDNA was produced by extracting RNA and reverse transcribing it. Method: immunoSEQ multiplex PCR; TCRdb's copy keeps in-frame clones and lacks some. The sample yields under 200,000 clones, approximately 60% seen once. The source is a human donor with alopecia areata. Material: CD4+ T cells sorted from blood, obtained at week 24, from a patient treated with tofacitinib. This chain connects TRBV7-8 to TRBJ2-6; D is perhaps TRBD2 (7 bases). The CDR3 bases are TGTGCCAGCAGCTTAGAAAGTCGGGGGGCCGCTGGGGCCAACGTCCTGACTTTC. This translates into CASSLESRGAAGANVLTF.